These T cell receptor beta chains were read from a single sample in a study of OX40 agonist ivuxolimab in advanced cancers. Here immunoSEQ multiplex PCR was the method, and the copy in TCRdb shows in-frame clones only, minus some. The sample consists of over 50,000 clones, about nine tenths of them appearing once. Sequenced material: CD4+ or CD8+ T cells sorted from blood, taken in a trial of the OX40 agonist ivuxolimab. All receptors come from an adult with an advanced solid tumor such as melanoma, head and neck, liver or kidney cancer. CDR3s include the opening cysteine and the closing phenylalanine or tryptophan. A D gene is named only where the DNA matches it firmly. Size is omitted from some rows. Given values are once, few, many or a class for expanded clones.

clone size,CDR3 length,V gene,D gene,J gene,CDR3 DNA,CDR3 protein
NA,12,TRBV15,NA,TRBJ2-3,TGTGCCACCAGCTCCCTCCAGGGTACGCAGTATTTT,CATSSLQGTQYF
NA,14,TRBV30,NA,TRBJ1-5,TGTGCCTGGAGTCCGGACGCTTCCTCTCAGCCCCAGCATTTT,CAWSPDASSQPQHF
NA,14,TRBV19,NA,TRBJ2-5,TGTGCCAGTAGTACGCTAGGGAATTGGGAGACCCAGTACTTC,CASSTLGNWETQYF
once,13,TRBV7-9,NA,TRBJ2-2,TGTGCCAGCAGCTTATCCCTAGCCGGGGAGCTGTTTTTT,CASSLSLAGELFF
NA,13,TRBV7-9,TRBD1,TRBJ2-7,TGTGCCAGCAGCCGTGCGACAGGGGTCGAGCAGTACTTC,CASSRATGVEQYF
once,15,TRBV4-3,NA,TRBJ2-1,TGCGCCAGCAGCCAAGCCCCGGAAAACTACAATGAGCAGTTCTTC,CASSQAPENYNEQFF
few,14,TRBV11-3,NA,TRBJ2-2,TGTGCCACCCCAGCGACCGAGGACACCGGGGAGCTGTTTTTT,CATPATEDTGELFF
NA,16,TRBV4-3,NA,TRBJ2-7,TGCGCCAGCAGCCAAGATACCTCCCCTCTACAGAACGAGCAGTACTTC,CASSQDTSPLQNEQYF
NA,13,TRBV4-2,NA,TRBJ1-1,TGTGCCAGCAGCTCAGGGGCGAACACTGAAGCTTTCTTT,CASSSGANTEAFF
NA,14,TRBV28,TRBD1,TRBJ2-2,TGTGCCAGCAGTGACAGGGGCCACACCGGGGAGCTGTTTTTT,CASSDRGHTGELFF
NA,13,TRBV7-9,NA,TRBJ1-5,TGTGCCAGCAGCCAAGATTCAGGCCAGCCCCAGCATTTT,CASSQDSGQPQHF
NA,14,TRBV18,NA,TRBJ2-3,TGTGCCAGCTCACCCCCCCAGGGGACAGATACGCAGTATTTT,CASSPPQGTDTQYF
once,14,TRBV7-3,TRBD1,TRBJ2-1,TGTGCCAGCAGGCGTCGCGACAGGGATTATGAGCAGTTCTTC,CASRRRDRDYEQFF
once,13,TRBV6-5,NA,TRBJ2-3,TGTGCCAGCAGTTCGGGATGGGTAGATACGCAGTATTTT,CASSSGWVDTQYF
NA,11,TRBV5-1,NA,TRBJ2-7,TGCGCCAGCAGCGACTCCTACGAGCAGTACTTC,CASSDSYEQYF
NA,14,TRBV27,TRBD1,TRBJ2-7,TGTGCCAGCAGTTTATCTGGGACAGCTTACGAGCAGTACTTC,CASSLSGTAYEQYF
once,12,TRBV27,NA,TRBJ2-1,TGTGCCAGCAGTGAACGGGGCAATGAGCAGTTCTTC,CASSERGNEQFF
NA,16,TRBV11-2,NA,TRBJ2-7,TGTGCCAGCAGCTTAGTAGGGGGGGGACCATCCTACGAGCAGTACTTC,CASSLVGGGPSYEQYF
NA,16,TRBV5-6,TRBD2,TRBJ2-5,TGTGCCAGCAGCTTAGGACTAGCGGGAGTGGAAGAGACCCAGTACTTC,CASSLGLAGVEETQYF
NA,15,TRBV27,TRBD1,TRBJ1-1,TGTGCCAGCAGTTTAAGGGACAGCCTGAACACTGAAGCTTTCTTT,CASSLRDSLNTEAFF
NA,14,TRBV5-5,TRBD2,TRBJ2-7,TGTGCCAGCAGCCACGGGAGGTCGGCCTACGAGCAGTACTTC,CASSHGRSAYEQYF
NA,17,TRBV4-1,NA,TRBJ1-1,TGCGCCAGCAGCCAAGATCAATCGTCTCACTGGAACCTTGAAGCTTTCTTT,CASSQDQSSHWNLEAFF
NA,16,TRBV7-8,TRBD2,TRBJ2-3,TGTGCCAGCAGCGGTATACTAGCGGGAGGGCCTGATACGCAGTATTTT,CASSGILAGGPDTQYF
NA,14,TRBV19,NA,TRBJ2-7,TGTGCCAGCCGCACAGCTCTTAGCGCCATCGAGCAGTACTTC,CASRTALSAIEQYF
NA,14,TRBV9,TRBD2,TRBJ2-1,TGTGCCAGTAATATCGCTAGCGGCTACAATGAGCAGTTCTTC,CASNIASGYNEQFF
NA,14,TRBV6-5,NA,TRBJ1-2,TGTGCCAGCAGCGAAGGAAACCTCCGGGATGGCTACACCTTC,CASSEGNLRDGYTF
NA,17,TRBV5-6,NA,TRBJ1-1,TGTGCCAGCAGCACCGATTTAGGGAGGGGGGCGCGCACTGAAGCTTTCTTT,CASSTDLGRGARTEAFF
NA,12,TRBV7-9,NA,TRBJ2-1,TGTGCCAGCGCGTCCGGCTACAATGAGCAGTTCTTC,CASASGYNEQFF
NA,12,TRBV11-2,NA,TRBJ2-7,TGTGCCAGCAGCTTAACTAGGTACGAGCAGTACTTC,CASSLTRYEQYF
NA,12,TRBV19,NA,TRBJ1-5,TGTGCCAGTAGTATCGGGACCCAGCCCCAGCATTTT,CASSIGTQPQHF
NA,18,TRBV7-3,TRBD2,TRBJ2-1,TGTGCCAGCAGCCGGAACGGGAGATCAGGACTAGCGGGAAATGAGCAGTTCTTC,CASSRNGRSGLAGNEQFF